This TCR beta chain was captured by sequencing in a study of T cell responses to AZD1222 COVID-19 vaccine. Germline V gene data show CDR1 as SGHTS and CDR2 as YDEGEE. This CDR3 has 14 amino acids. V was clipped by 4 bases and J by 7 bases, with 14 bases between them. As to this clone: Its antigen is unknown.

Findings and limits, study-wide: Compared with day 0, the breadth and depth of the Spike-specific TCR repertoire rose significantly after two doses of AZD1222.

Sequenced by immunoSEQ multiplex PCR; TCRdb stores in-frame clones only, minus some. Here the sample spans approximately 93,000 clones, over 85% being singletons. The gene calls are TRBV5-8 and TRBJ1-4; no clear D. This sequence originates from an adult who received the AZD1222 COVID-19 vaccine. The sample was peripheral blood, taken 28 days after the second AZD1222 dose. The CDR3 DNA follows: TGTGCCAGCAGCCAGGACCCTAGTGGTGAAAAACTGTTTTTT. Residues: CASSQDPSGEKLFF.